These 22 T cell receptor beta chains came from one sample sequenced in a study of blood T cell repertoires in COVID-19. Sequencing used immunoSEQ multiplex PCR; TCRdb keeps in-frame clones, though not all of them. The sample consists of some 310,000 clones, roughly 91% of them appearing once. The sample comprised PBMCs or T cells enriched from blood (not recorded which). The source of these receptors is a woman aged 25 to 45 who had recovered from COVID-19.

The rearrangement uses TRBV27 and TRBJ2-7, with 9 bases aligning to TRBD1. This CDR3 contains 15 residues. Losses at the gene ends were 3 bases for V and 0 bases for J; bases not matched to a gene: 3. Germline values: CDR1 MNHEY, CDR2 SMNVEV (reference sequence). The CDR3: CASSFGTGSSYEQYF. CDR3 DNA sequence: TGTGCCAGCAGTTTTGGGACAGGGAGCTCCTACGAGCAGTACTTC.

V gene TRBV9 combines with J gene TRBJ1-4; D is ambiguous. The germline V gene encodes CDR1 SGDLS and CDR2 YYNGEE. V lost 3 bases and J 4 bases, leaving 13 bases between the germline ends. The CDR3 runs 15 residues. The CDR3 coding sequence is TGTGCCAGCAGCGAGCGGACGGGAAATAATGAAAAACTGTTTTTT. As protein: CASSERTGNNEKLFF. Based on the CDR3 plus reference TRBV9 and TRBJ1-4, the full variable domain is DSGVTQTPKHLITATGQRVTLRCSPRSGDLSVYWYQQSLDQGLQFLIQYYNGEERAKGNILERFSAQQFPDLHSELNLSSLELGDSALYFCASSERTGNNEKLFFGSGTQLSVL.

Note on this clone: In the same sample, other DNA sequences code for this CDR3. The V gene is TRBV6-5, the J gene TRBJ1-2; maybe TRBD1 (6 bases). The CDR3 is made up of 14 amino acids. Trimming removed 6 bases at V and 2 bases at J, with 13 bases between. The germline CDR1 and CDR2 sequences are MNHEY and SVGAGI. The CDR3 sequence: CASSYLTGNYGYTF. The DNA of the CDR3 is TGTGCCAGCAGCTATCTAACAGGGAACTATGGCTACACCTTC.

Only one count was recorded for this clone. DNA of the CDR3: TGTGCCAGCAGCTCGGGGAATCAGCCCCAGCATTTT. This sequence encodes CASSSGNQPQHF. This chain connects TRBV5-6 to TRBJ1-5; D is unresolved. The CDR3 length is 12 residues. Trimming removed 3 bases at V and 4 bases at J, with 5 bases between. CDR1 SGHDT and CDR2 YYEEEE come from the germline V gene.

The genes are TRBV5-8 and TRBJ2-7, with 8 bases fitting TRBD1. The CDR3 length is 15 residues. V was pared by 3 bases and J by 4 bases, with 9 bases of the junction left unmatched. CDR1 is SGHTS, CDR2 YDEGEE, per germline. CDR3: CASSSTGTGVYEQYF. The CDR3 DNA follows: TGTGCCAGCAGCTCCACCGGGACAGGTGTTTACGAGCAGTACTTC.

The rearrangement links TRBV2 to TRBJ1-2; D is unclear. Germline CDR1 and CDR2: SNHLY and FYNNEI. The CDR3 is made up of 13 amino acids. Trimming took 2 bases from V and 8 from J, leaving 12 bases between them. CDR3 bases: TGTGCCAGCAGTGAAATGAGAGAGCTGGGCTACACCTTC. Its protein is CASSEMRELGYTF.

The gene calls are TRBV30 and TRBJ2-3; 8 bases map to TRBD1. CDR1 and CDR2 from the germline V gene are GTSNPN and SVGIG (reference sequence). The CDR3 has 15 residues. With V trimmed by 4 bases and J by 6 bases, 12 bases remained unmatched. CDR3 coding DNA: TGTGCCTGGACGAACTGGGACAGGACCATGGATACGCAGTATTTT. It encodes CAWTNWDRTMDTQYF.

The V gene is TRBV18, the J gene TRBJ1-4; D may be TRBD1 (5 bases). V lost 4 bases and J lost 6, with 18 bases in between. The CDR3 contains 16 residues. The germline V gene has CDR1 KGHSH and CDR2 LQKENI. CDR3 sequence reads: CASSLTLGTGDEKLFF. CDR3 DNA: TGTGCCAGCTCACTAACACTCGGGACGGGGGATGAAAAACTGTTTTTT.

The chain recombines TRBV6-5 with TRBJ1-2; tentative D call: TRBD1 (5 bases). The CDR3 spans 14 residues. The ends were cut back, 2 bases at V and 8 bases at J, with 15 bases in the middle. Per the germline V gene, CDR1 is MNHEY and CDR2 is SVGAGI. The DNA for the CDR3 is TGTGCCAGCAGTTACGGGGTGGCGGGGGGAGGCTACACCTTC. Protein: CASSYGVAGGGYTF.

The chain has TRBV5-6 and TRBJ1-2; D is undetermined. CDR1 and CDR2 from the germline V gene are SGHDT and YYEEEE. The length of the CDR3 is 15 residues. With 5 bases removed from V and 3 bases from J, the gap between germline ends came to 17 bases. The CDR3 DNA reads TGTGCCAGCAGAAGCTTCCCCACTTTAGACTATGGCTACACCTTC. Translation: CASRSFPTLDYGYTF.

DNA for the CDR3: TGTGCCAGTAGTATAGTTCCCCAGGGGACTGAAGCTTTCTTT. It yields the protein CASSIVPQGTEAFF. The chain has TRBV19 and TRBJ1-1; a possible D gene is TRBD1 (6 bases). Germline V lookup: CDR1 LNHDA, CDR2 SQIVND (reference sequence). Deletions cut 1 base from V and 5 bases from J, with 11 bases between. The CDR3 is 14 residues long.

This rearrangement joins TRBV28 to TRBJ1-1; D uncertain. This CDR3 has 13 residues. V was trimmed by 2 bases and J by 6 bases, leaving 10 bases between them. Germline CDR1 reads MDHEN; CDR2 reads SYDVKM. The CDR3 DNA reads TGTGCCAGCAGTTTAGAGCCCGCTGCTGAAGCTTTCTTT. This sequence encodes CASSLEPAAEAFF.

The chain has TRBV3-1 (or the pseudogene TRBV3-2) and TRBJ1-3; D is ambiguous. V shed 2 bases and J shed 0 bases, with 5 bases lying between them. Germline V gives CDR1 LGHDT, CDR2 YNNKEL (reference sequence). The CDR3 has 14 residues. The CDR3 protein is CASSQYNSGNTIYF. The DNA for the CDR3 is TGTGCCAGCAGCCAATATAACTCTGGAAACACCATATATTTT.

This chain links TRBV27 with TRBJ2-1; perhaps TRBD2 as D (5 bases). The germline V gene has CDR1 MNHEY and CDR2 SMNVEV (reference sequence). V was cut by 5 bases and J by 0 bases, with 11 bases left in between. The CDR3 totals 15 residues. CDR3 coding DNA: TGTGCCAGCAGTGAGGGAACCCTCTCCTACAATGAGCAGTTCTTC. Protein product: CASSEGTLSYNEQFF.

This clone appeared a single time. The gene calls are TRBV18 and TRBJ1-4; unclear D gene. The CDR3 covers 14 residues. Trimming shortened V by 6 bases and J by 3 bases, and 11 bases separated the two germline ends. CDR1 and CDR2 from the germline V gene are KGHSH and LQKENI. CDR3 amino acids: CASSPRGANEKLFF. In DNA, the CDR3 is TGTGCCAGCTCCCCTCGGGGAGCTAATGAAAAACTGTTTTTT.

The gene calls are TRBV15 and TRBJ1-5; 11 bases match TRBD1. J lost 5 bases, V lost 3 bases, and 3 bases had no gene match. The CDR3 sequence is 15 residues long. Germline values: CDR1 LNHNV, CDR2 YYDKDF (reference sequence). The CDR3 DNA is TGTGCCACCAGCAGGGACAGGGGGCAGGATCAGCCCCAGCATTTT. Its protein is CATSRDRGQDQPQHF.

V and J are TRBV30 and TRBJ2-7; a possible D gene is TRBD2 (6 bases). The CDR3 consists of 11 residues. Germline lookup yields CDR1 GTSNPN and CDR2 SVGIG (reference sequence). V lost 1 base to trimming and J lost 13 bases, with 14 bases between them. Here the CDR3 reads CAWSAQLAAYF. DNA of the CDR3: TGTGCCTGGAGTGCGCAGTTAGCGGCATACTTC.

This chain uses TRBV19 with TRBJ2-4, with D perhaps matching TRBD1 (5 bases). The CDR3 is 13 residues long. CDR1 is LNHDA, CDR2 SQIVND, per germline (reference sequence). V lost 9 bases and J lost 7, with 16 bases in between. CDR3 loop: CASARQGRNIQYF. CDR3 DNA sequence: TGTGCCAGCGCGAGGCAGGGAAGGAACATTCAGTACTTC.

This clone was seen only a few times. The genes are TRBV4-1 and TRBJ2-7, with a possible D match to TRBD2 (7 bases). The germline V gene has CDR1 MGHRA and CDR2 YSYEKL. Trimming stripped 0 bases from V and 6 bases from J, with 12 bases between. This CDR3 has 14 amino acids. CDR3 sequence (DNA): TGCGCCAGCAGCCAAGAGGTTAGGGGGGGCGAGCAGTACTTC. Its protein product is CASSQEVRGGEQYF.

The V and J genes are TRBV27 and TRBJ2-1; 8 nucleotides agree with TRBD1. This CDR3 has 15 amino acids. V was clipped by 0 bases and J by 6 bases; unmatched bases: 4. CDR1 MNHEY and CDR2 SMNVEV come from the germline V gene (reference sequence). For the CDR3, the DNA is TGTGCCAGCAGTTTATCGGGACAGGCGATCAATGAGCAGTTCTTC. It codes for CASSLSGQAINEQFF.

The chain recombines TRBV5-4 with TRBJ2-1; 16 nucleotides line up with TRBD2. V was clipped by 4 bases and J by 5 bases; unmatched bases: 9. Per the germline V gene, CDR1 is SGHNT and CDR2 is YYREEE (reference sequence). CDR3 size: 18 residues. This CDR3 reads CASSALGLAGGPHNEQFF. CDR3 sequence (DNA): TGTGCCAGCAGCGCCCTGGGACTAGCGGGAGGGCCCCACAATGAGCAGTTCTTC.

The chain uses TRBV28 and TRBJ1-1, with TRBD1 as a possible D gene (6 bases). This CDR3 is built from 13 residues. CDR1 is MDHEN and CDR2 is SYDVKM in the germline V gene. V was trimmed by 5 bases and J by 0 bases, leaving 7 bases between them. The CDR3 DNA reads TGTGCCAGCAGTCCAGGGGTGAACACTGAAGCTTTCTTT. Protein product: CASSPGVNTEAFF. Looking up the rest from reference TRBV28 and TRBJ1-1 gives the full variable domain: DVKVTQSSRYLVKRTGEKVFLECVQDMDHENMFWYRQDPGLGLRLIYFSYDVKMKEKGDIPEGYSVSREKKERFSLILESASTNQTSMYLCASSPGVNTEAFFGQGTRLTVV.